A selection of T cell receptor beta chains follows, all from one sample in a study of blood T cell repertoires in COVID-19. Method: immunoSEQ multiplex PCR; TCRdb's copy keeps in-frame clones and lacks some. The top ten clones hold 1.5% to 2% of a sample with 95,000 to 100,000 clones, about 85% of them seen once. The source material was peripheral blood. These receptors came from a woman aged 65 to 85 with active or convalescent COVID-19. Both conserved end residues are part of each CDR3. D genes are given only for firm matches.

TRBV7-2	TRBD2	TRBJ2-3	TGTGCCAGCAGGGGGACTAGCGGGGCAGATACGCAGTATTTT	CASRGTSGADTQYF
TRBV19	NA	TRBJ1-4	TGTGCCAGTAGTATAGACAGGACAGCGCAGAATGAAAAACTGTTTTTT	CASSIDRTAQNEKLFF
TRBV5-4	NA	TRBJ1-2	TGTGCCAGCAGCCCCACAGCTATTTATGGCTACACCTTC	CASSPTAIYGYTF
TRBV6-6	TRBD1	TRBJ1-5	TGTGCCAGCAGCCCTTCGACAGGGCGGCAGCCCCAGCATTTT	CASSPSTGRQPQHF
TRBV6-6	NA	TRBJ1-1	TGTGCCAGCAGTCCGGGAGTGGCTGAAGCTTTCTTT	CASSPGVAEAFF
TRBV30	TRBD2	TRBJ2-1	TGTGCCTGGACCCTAGCGGGTGGGGTGGGGGAGCAGTTCTTC	CAWTLAGGVGEQFF
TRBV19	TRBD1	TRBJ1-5	TGTGCCAGTCTTAGAGGGGGCGCGAGTGGAAGCAATCAGCCCCAGCATTTT	CASLRGGASGSNQPQHF
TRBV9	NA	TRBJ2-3	TGTGCCAGCAGCGTAGGGCAGGTCACAGATACGCAGTATTTT	CASSVGQVTDTQYF
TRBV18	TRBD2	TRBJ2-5	TGTGCCAGCTCACCACCGTCGGGGGGGAGAGAGACCCAGTACTTC	CASSPPSGGRETQYF
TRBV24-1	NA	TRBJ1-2	TGTGCCACCAGTGATTCCGGGACAAACTATGGCTACACCTTC	CATSDSGTNYGYTF
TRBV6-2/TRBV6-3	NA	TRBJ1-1	TGTGCCAGCAGTAGATCAGGGGTCGCCGAAGCTTTCTTT	CASSRSGVAEAFF